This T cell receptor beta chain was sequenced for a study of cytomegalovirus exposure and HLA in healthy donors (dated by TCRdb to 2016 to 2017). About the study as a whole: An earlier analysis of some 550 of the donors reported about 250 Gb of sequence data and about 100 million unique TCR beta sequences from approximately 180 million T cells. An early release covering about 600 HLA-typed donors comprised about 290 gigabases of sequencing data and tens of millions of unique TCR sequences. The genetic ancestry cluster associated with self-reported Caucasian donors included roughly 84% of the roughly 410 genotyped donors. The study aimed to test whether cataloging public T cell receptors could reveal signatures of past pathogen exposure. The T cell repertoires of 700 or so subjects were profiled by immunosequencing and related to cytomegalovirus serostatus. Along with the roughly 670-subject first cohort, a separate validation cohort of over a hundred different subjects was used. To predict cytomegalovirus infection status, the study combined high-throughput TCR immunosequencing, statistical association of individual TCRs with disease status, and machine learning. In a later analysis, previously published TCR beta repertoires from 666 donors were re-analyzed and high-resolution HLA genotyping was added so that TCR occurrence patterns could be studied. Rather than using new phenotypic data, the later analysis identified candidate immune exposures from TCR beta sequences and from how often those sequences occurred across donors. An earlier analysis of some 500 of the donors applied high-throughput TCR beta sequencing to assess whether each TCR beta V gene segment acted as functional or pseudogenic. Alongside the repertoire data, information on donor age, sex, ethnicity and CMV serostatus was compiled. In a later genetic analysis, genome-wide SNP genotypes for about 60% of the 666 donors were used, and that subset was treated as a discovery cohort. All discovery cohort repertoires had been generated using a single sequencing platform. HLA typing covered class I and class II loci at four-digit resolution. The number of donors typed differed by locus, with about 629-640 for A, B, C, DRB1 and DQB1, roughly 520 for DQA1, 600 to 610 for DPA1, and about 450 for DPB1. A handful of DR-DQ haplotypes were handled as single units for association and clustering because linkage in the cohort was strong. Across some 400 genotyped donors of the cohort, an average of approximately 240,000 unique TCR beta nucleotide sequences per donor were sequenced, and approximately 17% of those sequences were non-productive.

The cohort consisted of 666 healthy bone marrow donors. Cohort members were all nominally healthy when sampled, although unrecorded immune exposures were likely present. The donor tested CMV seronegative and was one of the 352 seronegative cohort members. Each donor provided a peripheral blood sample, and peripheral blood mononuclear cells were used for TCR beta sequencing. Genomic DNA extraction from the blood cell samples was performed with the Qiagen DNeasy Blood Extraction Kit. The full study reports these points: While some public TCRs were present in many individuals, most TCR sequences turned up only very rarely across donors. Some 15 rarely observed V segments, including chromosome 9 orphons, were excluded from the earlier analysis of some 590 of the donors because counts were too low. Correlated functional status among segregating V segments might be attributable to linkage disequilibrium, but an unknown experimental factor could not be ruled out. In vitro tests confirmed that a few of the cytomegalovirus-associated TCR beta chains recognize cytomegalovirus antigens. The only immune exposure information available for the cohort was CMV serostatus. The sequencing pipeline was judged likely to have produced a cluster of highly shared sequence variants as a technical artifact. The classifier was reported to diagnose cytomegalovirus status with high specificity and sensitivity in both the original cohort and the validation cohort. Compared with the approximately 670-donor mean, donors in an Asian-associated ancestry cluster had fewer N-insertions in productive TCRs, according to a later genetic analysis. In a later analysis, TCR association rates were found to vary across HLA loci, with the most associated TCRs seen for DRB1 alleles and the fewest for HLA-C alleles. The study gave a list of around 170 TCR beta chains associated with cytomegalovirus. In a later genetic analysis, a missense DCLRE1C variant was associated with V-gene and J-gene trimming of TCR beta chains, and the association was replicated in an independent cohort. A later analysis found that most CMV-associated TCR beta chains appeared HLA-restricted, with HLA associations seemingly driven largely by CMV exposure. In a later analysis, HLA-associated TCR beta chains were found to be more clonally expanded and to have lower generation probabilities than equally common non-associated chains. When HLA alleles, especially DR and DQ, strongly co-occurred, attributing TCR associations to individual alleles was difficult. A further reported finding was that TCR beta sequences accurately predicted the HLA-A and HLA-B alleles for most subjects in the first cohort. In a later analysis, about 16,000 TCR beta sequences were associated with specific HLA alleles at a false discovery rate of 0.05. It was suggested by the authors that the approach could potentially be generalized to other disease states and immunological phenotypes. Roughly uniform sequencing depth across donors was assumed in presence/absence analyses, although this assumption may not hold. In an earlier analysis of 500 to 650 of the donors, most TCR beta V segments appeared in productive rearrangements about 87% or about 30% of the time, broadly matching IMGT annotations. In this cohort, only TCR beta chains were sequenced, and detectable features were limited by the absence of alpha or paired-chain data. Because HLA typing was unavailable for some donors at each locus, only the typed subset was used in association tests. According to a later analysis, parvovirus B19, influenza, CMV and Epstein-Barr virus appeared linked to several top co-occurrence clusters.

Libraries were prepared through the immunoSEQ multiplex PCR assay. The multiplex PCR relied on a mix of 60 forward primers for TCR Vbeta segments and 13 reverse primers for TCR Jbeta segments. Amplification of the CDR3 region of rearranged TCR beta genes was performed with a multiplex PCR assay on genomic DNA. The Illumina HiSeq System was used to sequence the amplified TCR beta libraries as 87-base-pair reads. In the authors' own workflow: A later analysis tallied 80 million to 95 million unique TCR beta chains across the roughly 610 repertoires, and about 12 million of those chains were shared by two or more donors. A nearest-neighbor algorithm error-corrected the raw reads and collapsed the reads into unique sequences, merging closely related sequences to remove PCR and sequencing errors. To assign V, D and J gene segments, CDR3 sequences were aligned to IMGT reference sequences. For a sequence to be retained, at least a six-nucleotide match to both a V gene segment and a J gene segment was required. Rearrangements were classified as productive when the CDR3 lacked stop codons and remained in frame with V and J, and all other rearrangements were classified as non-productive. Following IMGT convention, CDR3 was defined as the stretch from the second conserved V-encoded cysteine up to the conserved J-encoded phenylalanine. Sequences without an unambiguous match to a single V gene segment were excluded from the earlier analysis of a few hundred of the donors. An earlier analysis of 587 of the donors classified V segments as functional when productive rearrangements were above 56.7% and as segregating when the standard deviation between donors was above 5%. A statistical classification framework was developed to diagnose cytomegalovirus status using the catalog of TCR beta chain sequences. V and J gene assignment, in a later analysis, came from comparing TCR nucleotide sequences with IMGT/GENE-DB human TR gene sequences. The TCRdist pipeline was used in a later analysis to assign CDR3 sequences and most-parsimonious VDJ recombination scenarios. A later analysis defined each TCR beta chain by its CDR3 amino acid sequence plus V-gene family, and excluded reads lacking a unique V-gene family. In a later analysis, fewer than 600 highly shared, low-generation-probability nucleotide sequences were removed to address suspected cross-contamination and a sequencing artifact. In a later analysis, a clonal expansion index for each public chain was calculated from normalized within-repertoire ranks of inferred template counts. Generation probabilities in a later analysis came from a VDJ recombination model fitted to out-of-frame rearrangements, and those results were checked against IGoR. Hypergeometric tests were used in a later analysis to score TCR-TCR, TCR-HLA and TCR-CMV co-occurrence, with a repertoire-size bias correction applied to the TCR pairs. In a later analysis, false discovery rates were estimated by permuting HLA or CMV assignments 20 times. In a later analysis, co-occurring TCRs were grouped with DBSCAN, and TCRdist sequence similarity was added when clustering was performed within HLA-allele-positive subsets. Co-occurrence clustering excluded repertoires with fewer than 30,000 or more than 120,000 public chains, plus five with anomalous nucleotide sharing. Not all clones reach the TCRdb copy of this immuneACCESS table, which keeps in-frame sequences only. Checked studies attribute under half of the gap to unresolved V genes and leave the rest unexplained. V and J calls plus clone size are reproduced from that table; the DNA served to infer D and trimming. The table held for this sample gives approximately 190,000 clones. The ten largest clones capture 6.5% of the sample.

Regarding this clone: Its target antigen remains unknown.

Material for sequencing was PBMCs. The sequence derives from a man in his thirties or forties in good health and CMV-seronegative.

The DNA is TGTGCCAGCAGCTTGGAGATAGGGGCCTACGAGCAGTACTTC. The resulting protein is CASSLEIGAYEQYF. The rearrangement combines TRBV5-8 with TRBJ2-7; the D gene is possibly TRBD1, with 5 bases matching. The germline V gene sets CDR1 to SGHTS and CDR2 to YDEGEE. The CDR3, cysteine through phenylalanine, is 14 amino acids long. Of all the DNA, just the CDR3 is kept, 42 bases in frame from base 1. Trimming at the junction amounts to 0 bases on V and 2 bases on J, and the germline ends lie 9 bases apart.